The 30 T cell receptor beta chains below were found in one sample sequenced in a study of regulatory T cells in long-lasting Graves disease (dated by TCRdb to the early 2020s). The time point label here, explained by the study, means: newly diagnosed GD, antithyroid drugs for less than 3 months. For both TCR sequencing and RNA sequencing, RNA was extracted from PBMCs in TRIzol. The library was prepared using multiplex PCR. Sequencing took place on an Illumina HiSeq 4000. CDR3 regions were amplified by Arm-PCR with iRepertoire HTBI primers to construct TCR beta libraries. TCRdb ran its own pipeline on the public reads, namely fastp trimming at Q25 and MiXCR clone calling, and kept in-frame beta chains. When rows share a CDR3 protein, they turn into one entry using the most common DNA and genes. The sample table contains a few hundred thousand distinct CDR3 sequences; only one count was recorded for around 15% of them. Together, the top ten hold roughly 27% of the sample.

Another study also made use of these data, one on T cells in Graves' hyperthyroidism and ophthalmopathy.

Sequenced here: peripheral blood mononuclear cells (PBMCs), sampled at new diagnosis, from a patient treated with antithyroid drugs. The receptors were sampled from a man aged 35-49 years with Graves disease. Donor details come from another sample of the same person, matched by shared clones.

DNA for the CDR3: TGCAGTGCTAGAGATCGGACAGTGAACACAGATACGCAGTATTTT. Protein sequence: CSARDRTVNTDTQYF. The chain recombines TRBV20-1 with TRBJ2-3; D possibly corresponds to TRBD1 (6 bases). The CDR3 loop spans 15 amino acids. Between the trimmed V and J ends, which lost 0 bases and 2 bases, there was a span of 12 bases. The germline V gene has CDR1 DFQATT and CDR2 SNEGSKA (reference sequence).

The rearrangement links TRBV7-2 to TRBJ1-5; no firm D call. Between the trimmed V and J ends, which lost 1 base and 5 bases, there was a span of 6 bases. This CDR3 region has 13 residues. CDR1 and CDR2 (germline): SGHTA, FQGNSA. CDR3 DNA: TGTGCCAGCAGCTTAGTTGAAGATCAGCCCCAGCATTTT. Its translation is CASSLVEDQPQHF.

This clonotype was seen ten or more times. The chain carries TRBV28 and TRBJ2-7; TRBD2 is a possible D gene (5 bases). Germline V lookup: CDR1 MDHEN, CDR2 SYDVKM. V lost 7 bases and J lost 2, with 9 bases in between. The CDR3 contains 12 residues. The CDR3 region is CASKDFTYEQYF. The CDR3 DNA is TGTGCCAGCAAGGACTTCACCTACGAGCAGTACTTC.

This clonotype was picked up a small number of times. The chain links TRBV9 to TRBJ2-3; D ambiguous. The CDR3 length is 15 residues. Trimming took off 3 bases at V and 6 bases at J, with 17 bases between the two ends. The germline gives CDR1 SGDLS, CDR2 YYNGEE. The DNA of the CDR3 is TGTGCCAGCAGCGGCCGGACGGGCCCTAGGGATACGCAGTATTTT. It codes for CASSGRTGPRDTQYF.

The V and J genes are TRBV5-1 and TRBJ2-7; D uncertain. The V end lost 4 bases, the J end lost 2 bases, and 13 bases lay between the germline ends. This CDR3 has 14 residues. Germline V gives CDR1 SGHRS, CDR2 YFSETQ. The CDR3 loop is CASSLKFAPYEQYF. In nucleotides, the CDR3 is TGCGCCAGCAGCCTGAAATTTGCTCCCTACGAGCAGTACTTC.

This clonotype came up many times. The gene calls are TRBV3-1 and TRBJ2-1; TRBD2 agrees at 7 bases. This CDR3 is 15 amino acids long. With 3 bases clipped from V and 0 bases from J, the junction kept 2 bases outside the gene matches. Germline values: CDR1 LGHDT, CDR2 YNNKEL (reference sequence). The DNA of the CDR3 is TGTGCCAGCAGCCAGCGGGGGAGCTCCTACAATGAGCAGTTCTTC. As protein: CASSQRGSSYNEQFF.

The table lists this clonotype with many counts. The chain joins TRBV6-2 or TRBV6-3 to TRBJ1-2; the D is unclear. V was clipped by 2 bases and J by 3 bases, with 13 bases between them. The CDR3 consists of 15 residues. Germline V gene sequence: CDR1 MNHEY, CDR2 SVGEGT. CDR3 sequence: CASSYPSGRDYGYTF. DNA for the CDR3: TGTGCCAGCAGTTACCCATCGGGTCGGGACTATGGCTACACCTTC.

The chain carries TRBV20-1 and TRBJ2-3; the match to TRBD2 covers 8 bases. The germline V gene has CDR1 DFQATT and CDR2 SNEGSKA (reference sequence). After removal of 6 bases from V and 0 bases from J, the junction contained 11 bases not matched to a gene. The CDR3 loop spans 16 amino acids. For the CDR3, the DNA is TGCAGTGCCACGCCCCACGGGGGGGCTAGCACAGATACGCAGTATTTT. It yields the protein CSATPHGGASTDTQYF.

The rearrangement joins TRBV6-1 to TRBJ2-2; 10 positions match TRBD2. CDR3 length: 17 residues. Unmatched junction bases numbered 7, after V lost 0 bases and J lost 6 bases. Germline CDR1 is MNHNS and CDR2 is SASEGT. The CDR3 DNA sequence: TGTGCCAGCAGTGAAGCCCCTAGCGGGGGCCTCCCCGGGGAGCTGTTTTTT. Translating gives CASSEAPSGGLPGELFF.

This clonotype was picked up many times. This chain joins TRBV7-2 and TRBJ2-3, with D tentatively TRBD1 or TRBD2 (6 bases each). The CDR3 has 15 residues. Trimming took off 1 base at V and 7 bases at J, with 15 bases between the two ends. The germline V gene has CDR1 SGHTA and CDR2 FQGNSA. Written as DNA, the CDR3 is TGTGCCAGCAGCTTAGAGGGGGGAGGCGGAAATACGCAGTATTTT. Translation: CASSLEGGGGNTQYF.

J is TRBJ2-7 and V is TRBV27; D tentatively reads TRBD1 or TRBD2 (6 bases each). Germline CDR1 is MNHEY and CDR2 is SMNVEV (reference sequence). Between the trimmed V and J ends, which lost 4 bases and 2 bases, there was a span of 9 bases. CDR3 length equals 13 residues. The CDR3 reads CASSSGAAYEQYF. The CDR3 DNA is TGTGCCAGCAGTTCGGGGGCCGCCTACGAGCAGTACTTC.

This clonotype was counted once. This CDR3 reads CASSQPGAMDSPLHF. In DNA, the CDR3 is TGTGCCAGCAGCCAGCCGGGGGCGATGGATTCACCCCTCCACTTT. V usage is TRBV4-2 and J usage is TRBJ1-6, with D tentatively TRBD1 (6 bases). The CDR3 runs to 15 residues. The V end lost 3 bases, the J end lost 8 bases, and 14 bases lay between the germline ends. Looked up from germline, CDR1 is LGHNA and CDR2 is YNFKEQ.

This clonotype was observed at least ten times. The V call is TRBV28, the J call TRBJ2-3; TRBD1 agrees at 9 bases. In germline, CDR1 is MDHEN, CDR2 SYDVKM. V trimming: 4 bases; J trimming: 6 bases; junction bases outside the gene matches: 14. The CDR3 spans 17 residues. CDR3: CASSSRRDRVSLDTQYF. The CDR3 nucleotides read TGTGCCAGCAGTTCACGCCGGGACAGGGTCTCTTTGGATACGCAGTATTTT. The full variable domain, in which reference TRBV28 and TRBJ2-3 provide the parts outside the CDR3, is DVKVTQSSRYLVKRTGEKVFLECVQDMDHENMFWYRQDPGLGLRLIYFSYDVKMKEKGDIPEGYSVSREKKERFSLILESASTNQTSMYLCASSSRRDRVSLDTQYFGPGTRLTVL.

This clonotype appeared many times. The chain recombines TRBV6-2 or TRBV6-3 with TRBJ2-7; maybe TRBD1 (6 bases). Between the trimmed V and J ends, which lost 5 bases and 6 bases, there was a span of 17 bases. This CDR3 has 14 amino acids. CDR1 is MNHEY, CDR2 SVGEGT, per germline. Written as DNA, the CDR3 is TGTGCCAGCAGTGGATCGGGACATGGGCCCGAGCAGTACTTC. Translated, it gives CASSGSGHGPEQYF.

A few counts support this clonotype. V is TRBV30 and J is TRBJ1-5; D gene uncertain. V lost 0 bases and J lost 1, with 16 bases in between. The germline gives CDR1 GTSNPN, CDR2 SVGIG (reference sequence). The CDR3 extends over 17 amino acids. CDR3 sequence (DNA): TGTGCCTGGAGTGTACCTGGGATCACCCCAAGCAATCAGCCCCAGCATTTT. It is translated as CAWSVPGITPSNQPQHF. Full variable domain (rest looked up from reference TRBV30 and TRBJ1-5): SQTIHQWPATLVQPVGSPLSLECTVEGTSNPNLYWYRQAAGRGLQLLFYSVGIGQISSEVPQNLSASRPQDRQFILSSKKLLLSDSGFYLCAWSVPGITPSNQPQHFGDGTRLSIL.

The chain uses TRBV3-1 and TRBJ1-2; D gene uncertain. This CDR3 spans 11 amino acids. The ends were cut back, 0 bases at V and 8 bases at J, with 4 bases in the middle. Per germline, CDR1 LGHDT and CDR2 YNNKEL (reference sequence). CDR3 in amino acids: CASSQEQGYTF. Here the CDR3 DNA reads TGTGCCAGCAGCCAAGAACAGGGCTACACCTTC. Full variable domain (rest looked up from reference TRBV3-1 and TRBJ1-2): DTAVSQTPKYLVTQMGNDKSIKCEQNLGHDTMYWYKQDSKKFLKIMFSYNNKELIINETVPNRFSPKSPDKAHLNLHINSLELGDSAVYFCASSQEQGYTFGSGTRLTVV.

This clonotype was observed a few times. One junction end disagrees with the germline gene, perhaps due to a read error. The chain combines TRBV28 with TRBJ1-5, with TRBD1 as a possible D gene (5 bases). This CDR3 is built from 15 residues. Per germline, CDR1 MDHEN and CDR2 SYDVKM. CDR3 amino acids: CASLGRQTSSQPQHF. CDR3 DNA sequence: TGTGCCAGCCTCGGGCGACAGACTAGCAGTCAGCCCCAGCATTTT.

Turning to this clonotype: A much larger clonotype is one base distant, so this may be a read error. The CDR3 bases are TGTGCCAGCAGCCTGATCTTCTACGAGCAGTTCTTC. It is translated as CASSLIFYEQFF. The V gene is TRBV3-1, the J gene TRBJ2-1; unclear D gene. The length of the CDR3 is 12 residues. Trimming took off 4 bases at V and 10 bases at J, with 11 bases between the two ends. Per germline, CDR1 LGHDT and CDR2 YNNKEL (reference sequence).

This clonotype was picked up many times. The chain uses TRBV10-3 and TRBJ2-3; the D gene is possibly TRBD2 (6 bases). This CDR3 region has 14 residues. V lost 4 bases and J lost 1, with 9 bases in between. Germline lookup yields CDR1 ENHRY and CDR2 SYGVKD. The CDR3, as DNA: TGTGCCATCAGTGGGGCGGGGCGCACAGATACGCAGTATTTT. It is translated as CAISGAGRTDTQYF.

With regard to this clonotype: A much bigger clone sits one base away, suggesting this may be a read error. This chain links TRBV2 with TRBJ2-3; D is perhaps TRBD2 (7 bases). The V gene lost 8 bases and the J gene lost 4 bases, with 16 bases spanning the gap. Germline values: CDR1 SNHLY, CDR2 FYNNEI. The CDR3 runs to 14 residues. DNA of the CDR3: TGTGCCAGCTATCGGGGGGCCAGCGCAGATACGCAGTATTTT. It specifies CASYRGASADTQYF.

This clonotype came up many times. V is TRBV27 and J is TRBJ1-1; 8 bases are a match to TRBD1. J lost 3 bases, V lost 5 bases, and 5 bases had no gene match. Germline CDR1 reads MNHEY; CDR2 reads SMNVEV (reference sequence). This CDR3 spans 14 amino acids. The CDR3 nucleotides are TGTGCCAGCAGTGACAGGGGCTTGGACACTGAAGCTTTCTTT. As protein: CASSDRGLDTEAFF.

Of note for this clonotype: Germline is not matched at one junction end, which may reflect a read error. This chain joins TRBV29-1 and TRBJ2-3, with TRBD2 matching 9 bases. This CDR3 has 15 residues. Germline V gene sequence: CDR1 SQVTM, CDR2 ANQGSEA. The CDR3: CGVSPLSGGTDTQYF. Written as DNA, the CDR3 is TGCGGCGTTAGCCCTCTGAGCGGGGGGACAGATACGCAGTATTTT.

Comments on this clonotype: This clone may be a read error of a much larger clone one base away. The V gene is TRBV4-2, the J gene TRBJ2-1; D may be TRBD1 or TRBD2 (7 bases each). Trimming pared 2 bases from V and 3 bases from J, leaving 17 bases between. CDR3 length: 17 residues. The V gene's germline CDR1 is LGHNA and CDR2 YNFKEQ. CDR3 loop: CASSQWEGRDSYNEQFF. CDR3 DNA: TGTGCCAGCAGCCAATGGGAAGGGAGGGACAGCTACAATGAGCAGTTCTTC.

This clonotype occurred many times. The chain links TRBV6-6 to TRBJ2-3; 9 bases map to TRBD1. This CDR3 contains 16 residues. Per the germline V gene, CDR1 is MNHNY and CDR2 is SVGAGI (reference sequence). V lost 0 bases, J lost 6 bases, and 7 bases stayed unmatched. CDR3 residues: CASSYSRGTGSDTQYF. The DNA for the CDR3 is TGTGCCAGCAGTTACTCGAGAGGGACAGGGTCGGATACGCAGTATTTT.

Worth noting for this clonotype: A much larger clonotype is one base distant, so this may be a read error. In DNA form, the CDR3 reads TGTGCCAGCAGTGATTCGCGGGGGCCGGGCAATGAGCAGTTCTTC. It encodes CASSDSRGPGNEQFF. The genes are TRBV27 and TRBJ2-1, with D tentatively TRBD2 (7 bases). Trimming took 5 bases from V and 6 from J, leaving 17 bases between them. The CDR3 contains 15 residues. Germline CDR1 MNHEY, CDR2 SMNVEV (reference sequence).

This clonotype was counted many times. The chain has TRBV28 and TRBJ1-5; a possible D gene is TRBD1 (5 bases). Trimming removed 4 bases from V and 4 bases from J, with 11 bases in between. The germline gives CDR1 MDHEN, CDR2 SYDVKM. The CDR3 totals 14 residues. The CDR3 reads CASSSRRGNQPQHF. The DNA of the CDR3 is TGTGCCAGCAGTTCCCGAAGGGGTAATCAGCCCCAGCATTTT.

This clonotype appeared many times. CDR3 nucleotides: TGCGCCAGCAGCCCGGGGGCGCTAGCGAACACTGAAGCTTTCTTT. Its translation is CASSPGALANTEAFF. This rearrangement joins TRBV5-1 to TRBJ1-1; weak D call: TRBD1 (6 bases). V was trimmed by 4 bases and J by 1 base, leaving 14 bases between them. Germline lookup yields CDR1 SGHRS and CDR2 YFSETQ. The CDR3 loop spans 15 amino acids. Filled out from reference TRBV5-1 and TRBJ1-1, the complete variable domain reads KAGVTQTPRYLIKTRGQQVTLSCSPISGHRSVSWYQQTPGQGLQFLFEYFSETQRNKGNFPGRFSGRQFSNSRSEMNVSTLELGDSALYLCASSPGALANTEAFFGQGTRLTVV.

This clonotype was detected once. This chain connects TRBV2 to TRBJ1-1, with a tentative D call TRBD1 (6 bases). CDR1 SNHLY and CDR2 FYNNEI come from the germline V gene. This CDR3 contains 14 residues. Trimming removed 10 bases at V and 1 base at J, with 16 bases between. This CDR3 reads CATTWTARNTEAFF. CDR3 nucleotides: TGTGCCACCACGTGGACAGCGCGGAACACTGAAGCTTTCTTT.

This clonotype was counted between two and nine times. The chain links TRBV5-1 to TRBJ2-7; TRBD2 might be the D (6 bases). V was clipped by 0 bases and J by 5 bases, with 12 bases between them. Germline V gene data show CDR1 as SGHRS and CDR2 as YFSETQ. The CDR3 covers 14 residues. Here the CDR3 DNA reads TGCGCCAGCAGCTTGGTAGCGGCGGGGAACGAGCAGTACTTC. Protein: CASSLVAAGNEQYF.

This chain connects TRBV7-2 to TRBJ2-1, with D possibly being TRBD2 (7 bases). The germline V gene has CDR1 SGHTA and CDR2 FQGNSA. The CDR3 extends over 15 amino acids. Trimming cost V 5 bases and J 12 bases, with 23 bases left between them. This CDR3 reads CASSKTWGGVDGQFF. The DNA for the CDR3 is TGTGCCAGCAGCAAGACGTGGGGGGGCGTTGATGGGCAGTTCTTC.